This T cell receptor beta chain stems from a study of blood T cells in healthy people across ages. V shed 3 bases, J shed 6 bases, and the junction held 5 bases outside the gene matches. The germline gives CDR1 LNHNV, CDR2 YYDKDF (reference sequence). This CDR3 comprises 14 residues. A second PCR, run for roughly 7 to 11 cycles, used a sample-barcoded 5' primer plus a J-beta primer mix. From the 5' RACE reads, TCRdb called clonotypes with MiXCR, one entry per CDR3 protein. The sample contains roughly 1,700,000 distinct CDR3 sequences, 28% of which appear only once. As for this clonotype: Its antigen is undetermined.

Overall study findings and caveats: Estimates drawn from one million T cells were deemed to understate diversity. Samples with more naive T cells showed higher observed beta diversity.

The authors isolated at least 6 million PBMCs per sample. This clonotype was sampled from a woman in her 30s in good health. Sequencing was performed on blood. The V and J genes are TRBV15 and TRBJ2-3, with TRBD2 matching 8 bases. CDR3 nucleotides: TGTGCCACCAGCAGTAGGACGGGGGGGGATACGCAGTATTTT. Translated, it gives CATSSRTGGDTQYF.